This passage covers 4 T cell receptor beta chains from one sample sequenced in a study of cytomegalovirus exposure and HLA in healthy donors. PCR amplification relied on 60 Vbeta primers (plus 13 Jbeta primers). Sequencing used immunoSEQ multiplex PCR; TCRdb keeps in-frame clones, though not all of them. The sample has about 180,000 clones; over 80% are singletons. Sequencing input: PBMCs. The receptors derive from a man in his forties in good health and CMV-seronegative.

The V and J genes are TRBV15 and TRBJ1-3; D remains unclear. CDR3 length: 17 residues. Between the trimmed V and J ends, which lost 0 bases and 0 bases, there was a span of 12 bases. The V gene's germline CDR1 is LNHNV and CDR2 YYDKDF (reference sequence). This CDR3 is CATSRDYLGGSGNTIYF. The CDR3 region has the DNA TGTGCCACCAGCAGAGATTATCTAGGCGGCTCTGGAAACACCATATATTTT. The full variable domain, its missing parts supplied by reference TRBV15 and TRBJ1-3, is DAMVIQNPRYQVTQFGKPVTLSCSQTLNHNVMYWYQQKSSQAPKLLFHYYDKDFNNEADTPDNFQSRRPNTSFCFLDIRSPGLGDTAMYLCATSRDYLGGSGNTIYFGEGSWLTVV.

This chain joins TRBV7-3 and TRBJ1-2; 7 bases are a match to TRBD1. Unmatched junction bases numbered 18, after V lost 3 bases and J lost 8 bases. This CDR3 region has 17 residues. CDR1 SGHTA and CDR2 FQGTGA come from the germline V gene. The CDR3 nucleotides read TGTGCCAGCAGCTTGGCCCCGGGTCAAGGGGGCGAAAGGGGCTACACCTTC. The encoded protein is CASSLAPGQGGERGYTF.

The chain uses TRBV2 and TRBJ2-3, with 9 bases aligning to TRBD2. CDR1 and CDR2 (germline): SNHLY, FYNNEI. The CDR3 runs 12 residues. V was pared by 7 bases and J by 5 bases, with 1 base of the junction left unmatched. In DNA form, the CDR3 reads TGTGCCAGCATGACTAGCGGAGATACGCAGTATTTT. Its protein product is CASMTSGDTQYF.

The chain is built from TRBV7-2 and TRBJ2-7; 8 bases agree with TRBD2. Trimming cost V 4 bases and J 7 bases; bases outside gene matches: 3. CDR1 is SGHTA and CDR2 is FQGNSA in the germline V gene. The CDR3 runs 12 residues. CDR3 sequence (DNA): TGTGCCAGCAGCTACATAGCGGGGGAGCAGTACTTC. It specifies CASSYIAGEQYF.